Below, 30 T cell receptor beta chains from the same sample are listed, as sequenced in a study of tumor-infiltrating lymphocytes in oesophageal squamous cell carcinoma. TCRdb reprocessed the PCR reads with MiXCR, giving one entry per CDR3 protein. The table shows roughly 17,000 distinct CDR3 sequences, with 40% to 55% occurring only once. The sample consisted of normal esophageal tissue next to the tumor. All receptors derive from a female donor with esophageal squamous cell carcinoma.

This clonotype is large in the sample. CDR3 nucleotides: TGTGCCAGCAAGGAAGGGGCGGGAGTAGGATACAATGAGCAGTTCTTC. It specifies CASKEGAGVGYNEQFF. The chain uses TRBV7-2 and TRBJ2-1; 7 bases line up with TRBD2. CDR1 SGHTA and CDR2 FQGNSA come from the germline V gene. Trimming cost V 7 bases and J 4 bases; bases outside gene matches: 13. CDR3 length: 16 residues.

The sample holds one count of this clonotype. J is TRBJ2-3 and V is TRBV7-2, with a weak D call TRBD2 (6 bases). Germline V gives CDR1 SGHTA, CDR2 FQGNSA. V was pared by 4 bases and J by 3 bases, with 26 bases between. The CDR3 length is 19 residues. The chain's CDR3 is CASSSKTPLVGGSTDTQYF. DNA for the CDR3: TGTGCCAGCAGCTCCAAGACTCCCCTAGTTGGGGGGAGTACAGATACGCAGTATTTT.

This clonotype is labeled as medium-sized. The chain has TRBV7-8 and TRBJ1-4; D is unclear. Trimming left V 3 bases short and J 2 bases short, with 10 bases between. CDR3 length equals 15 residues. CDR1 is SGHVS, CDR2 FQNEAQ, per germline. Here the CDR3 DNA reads TGTGCCAGCAGCTTGATTTACCCGACTAATGAAAAACTGTTTTTT. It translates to CASSLIYPTNEKLFF.

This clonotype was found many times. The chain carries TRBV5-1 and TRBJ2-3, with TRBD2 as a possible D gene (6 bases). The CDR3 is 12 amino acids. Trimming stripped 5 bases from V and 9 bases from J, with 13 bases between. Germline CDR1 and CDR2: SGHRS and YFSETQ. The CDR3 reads CASRGSGDTQYF. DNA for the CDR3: TGCGCCAGCAGGGGTTCGGGGGACACGCAGTATTTT.

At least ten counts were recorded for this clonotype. The CDR3 here is CASSGQAGGADTQYF. CDR3 nucleotides: TGTGCCAGCAGCGGACAAGCGGGAGGAGCAGATACGCAGTATTTT. The V call is TRBV7-2, the J call TRBJ2-3; 9 positions agree with TRBD2. The V and J ends lost 5 bases and 4 bases, in that order; junction bases with no gene match: 7. The CDR3 extends over 15 amino acids. The germline CDR1 and CDR2 sequences are SGHTA and FQGNSA.

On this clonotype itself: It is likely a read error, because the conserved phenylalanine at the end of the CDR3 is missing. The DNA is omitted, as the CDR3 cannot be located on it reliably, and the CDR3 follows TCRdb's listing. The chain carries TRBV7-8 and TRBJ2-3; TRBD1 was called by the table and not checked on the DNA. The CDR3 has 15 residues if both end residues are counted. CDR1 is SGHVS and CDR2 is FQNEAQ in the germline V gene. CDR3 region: CASSTIGQAEQYFGP.

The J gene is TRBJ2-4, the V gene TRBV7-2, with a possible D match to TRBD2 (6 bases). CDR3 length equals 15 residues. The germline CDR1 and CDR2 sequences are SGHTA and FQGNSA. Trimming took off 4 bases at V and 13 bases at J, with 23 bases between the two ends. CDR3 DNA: TGTGCCAGCAGCTCCGGGAGCGGTGGATACAATGAGCAGTACTTC. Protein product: CASSSGSGGYNEQYF.

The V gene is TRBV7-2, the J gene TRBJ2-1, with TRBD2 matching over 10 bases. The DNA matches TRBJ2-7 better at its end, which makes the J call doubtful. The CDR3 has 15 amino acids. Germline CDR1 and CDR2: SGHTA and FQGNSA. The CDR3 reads CASSLSGLAYNEQYF. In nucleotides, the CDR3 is TGTGCCAGCAGCCTATCGGGACTAGCGTACAATGAGCAGTACTTC.

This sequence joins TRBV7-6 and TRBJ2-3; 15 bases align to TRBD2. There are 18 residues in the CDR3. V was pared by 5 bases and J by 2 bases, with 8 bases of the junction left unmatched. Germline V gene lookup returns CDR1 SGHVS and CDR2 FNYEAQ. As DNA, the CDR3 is TGTGCCAGCAGCCTCGGACTAGCGGGAGGGCAAGTCACAGATACGCAGTATTTT. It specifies CASSLGLAGGQVTDTQYF.

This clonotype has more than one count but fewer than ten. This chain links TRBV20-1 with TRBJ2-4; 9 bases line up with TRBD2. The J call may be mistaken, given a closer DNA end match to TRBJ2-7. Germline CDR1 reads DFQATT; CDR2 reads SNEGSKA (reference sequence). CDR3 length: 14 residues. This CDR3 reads CSAGARGGVYEQYF. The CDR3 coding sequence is TGCAGTGCCGGGGCGCGGGGGGGGGTCTACGAGCAGTACTTC.

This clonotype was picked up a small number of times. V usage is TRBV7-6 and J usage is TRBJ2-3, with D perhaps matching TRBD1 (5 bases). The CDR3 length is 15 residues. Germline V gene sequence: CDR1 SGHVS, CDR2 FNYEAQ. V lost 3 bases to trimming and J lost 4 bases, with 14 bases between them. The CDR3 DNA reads TGTGCCAGCAGCTTTGGAGCCCAGGGCGCAGATACGCAGTATTTT. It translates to CASSFGAQGADTQYF.

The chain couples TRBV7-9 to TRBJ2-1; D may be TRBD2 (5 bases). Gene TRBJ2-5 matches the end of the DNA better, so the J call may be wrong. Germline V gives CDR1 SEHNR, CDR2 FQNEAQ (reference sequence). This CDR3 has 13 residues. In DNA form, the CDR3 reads TGTGCCAGCAGCTTATTGGGCGGGGAGACCCAGTACTTC. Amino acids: CASSLLGGETQYF.

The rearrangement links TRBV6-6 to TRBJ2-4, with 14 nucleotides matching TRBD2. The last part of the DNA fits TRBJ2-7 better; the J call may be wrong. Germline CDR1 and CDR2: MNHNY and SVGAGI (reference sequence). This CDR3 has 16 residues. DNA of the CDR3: TGTGCCAGCAGTTACACTGGGACTAGCGGGAGTTACGAGCAGTACTTC. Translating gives CASSYTGTSGSYEQYF.

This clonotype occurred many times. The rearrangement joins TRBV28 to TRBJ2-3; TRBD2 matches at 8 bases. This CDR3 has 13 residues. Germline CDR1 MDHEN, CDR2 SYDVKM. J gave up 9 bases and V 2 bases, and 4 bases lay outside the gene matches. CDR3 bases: TGTGCCAGCAGTTTAGCGGGAGGTGCCACGCAGTATTTT. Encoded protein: CASSLAGGATQYF.

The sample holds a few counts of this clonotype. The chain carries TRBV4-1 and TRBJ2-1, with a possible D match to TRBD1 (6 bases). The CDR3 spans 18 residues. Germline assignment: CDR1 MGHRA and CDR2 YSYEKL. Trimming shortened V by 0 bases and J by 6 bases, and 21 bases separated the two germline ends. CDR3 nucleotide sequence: TGCGCCAGCAGCCAAGATGGACAGACAGTACGTTATTGCAATGAGCAGTTCTTC. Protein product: CASSQDGQTVRYCNEQFF.

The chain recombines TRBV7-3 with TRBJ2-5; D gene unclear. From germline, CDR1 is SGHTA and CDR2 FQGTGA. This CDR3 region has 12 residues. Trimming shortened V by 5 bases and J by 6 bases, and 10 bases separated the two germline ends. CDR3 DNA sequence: TGTGCCAGCAGCCCGGCCCCTCAGACCCAGTACTTC. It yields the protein CASSPAPQTQYF. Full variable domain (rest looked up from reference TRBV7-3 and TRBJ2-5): GAGVSQTPSNKVTEKGKYVELRCDPISGHTALYWYRQSLGQGPEFLIYFQGTGAADDSGLPNDRFFAVRPEGSVSTLKIQRTERGDSAVYLCASSPAPQTQYFGPGTRLLVL.

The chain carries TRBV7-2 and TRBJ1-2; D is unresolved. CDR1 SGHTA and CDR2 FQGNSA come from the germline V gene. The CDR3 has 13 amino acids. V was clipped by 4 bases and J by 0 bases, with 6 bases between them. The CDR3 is CASSSGPNYGYTF. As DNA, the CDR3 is TGTGCCAGCAGCTCCGGACCTAACTATGGCTACACCTTC.

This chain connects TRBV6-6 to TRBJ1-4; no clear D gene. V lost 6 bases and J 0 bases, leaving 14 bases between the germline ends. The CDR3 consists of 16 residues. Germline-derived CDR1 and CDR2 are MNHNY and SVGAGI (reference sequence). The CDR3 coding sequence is TGTGCCAGCAGCCTGCACAATCCAGCAACTAATGAAAAACTGTTTTTT. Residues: CASSLHNPATNEKLFF.

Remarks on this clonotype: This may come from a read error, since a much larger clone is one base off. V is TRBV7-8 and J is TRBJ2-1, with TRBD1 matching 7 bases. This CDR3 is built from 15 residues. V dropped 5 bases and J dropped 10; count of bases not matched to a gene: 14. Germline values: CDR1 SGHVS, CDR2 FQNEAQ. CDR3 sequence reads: CASSPRQGPSYEQFF. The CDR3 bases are TGTGCCAGCAGCCCAAGACAGGGTCCCTCCTACGAGCAGTTCTTC. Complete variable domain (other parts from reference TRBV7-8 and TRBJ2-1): GAGVSQSPRYKVAKRGQDVALRCDPISGHVSLFWYQQALGQGPEFLTYFQNEAQLDKSGLPSDRFFAERPEGSVSTLKIQRTQQEDSAVYLCASSPRQGPSYEQFFGPGTRLTVL.

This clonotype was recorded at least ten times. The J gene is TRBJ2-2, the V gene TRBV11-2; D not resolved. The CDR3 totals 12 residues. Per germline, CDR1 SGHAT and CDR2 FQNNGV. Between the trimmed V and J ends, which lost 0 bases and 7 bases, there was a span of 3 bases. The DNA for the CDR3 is TGTGCCAGCAGCTTAGAAGTCGGGGAGCTGTTTTTT. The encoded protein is CASSLEVGELFF.

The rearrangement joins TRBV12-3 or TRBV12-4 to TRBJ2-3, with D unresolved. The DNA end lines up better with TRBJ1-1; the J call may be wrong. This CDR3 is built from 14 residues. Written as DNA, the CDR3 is TGTGCCAGCAGTTTAGGAATAGAGAGGGCTGAAGCTTTCTTT. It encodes CASSLGIERAEAFF.

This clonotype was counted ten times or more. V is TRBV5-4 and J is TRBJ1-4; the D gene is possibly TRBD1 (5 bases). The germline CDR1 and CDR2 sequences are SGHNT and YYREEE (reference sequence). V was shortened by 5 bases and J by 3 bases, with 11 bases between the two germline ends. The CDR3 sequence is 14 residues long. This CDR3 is CASRRGGSNEKLFF. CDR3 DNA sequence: TGTGCCAGCAGAAGGGGCGGCTCTAATGAAAAACTGTTTTTT.

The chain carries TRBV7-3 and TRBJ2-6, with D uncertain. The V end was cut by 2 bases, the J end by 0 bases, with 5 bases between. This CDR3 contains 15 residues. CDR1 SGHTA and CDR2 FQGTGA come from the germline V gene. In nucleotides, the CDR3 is TGTGCCAGCAGCTTAGATCACTCTGGGGCCAACGTCCTGACTTTC. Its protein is CASSLDHSGANVLTF.

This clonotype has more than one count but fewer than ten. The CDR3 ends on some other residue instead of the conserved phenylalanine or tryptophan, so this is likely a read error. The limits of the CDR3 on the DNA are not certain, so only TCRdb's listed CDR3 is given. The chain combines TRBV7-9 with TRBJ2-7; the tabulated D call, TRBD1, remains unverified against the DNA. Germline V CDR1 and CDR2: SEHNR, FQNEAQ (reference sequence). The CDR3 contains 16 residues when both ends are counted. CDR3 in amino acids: CASSSGQSNYGYTFGS.

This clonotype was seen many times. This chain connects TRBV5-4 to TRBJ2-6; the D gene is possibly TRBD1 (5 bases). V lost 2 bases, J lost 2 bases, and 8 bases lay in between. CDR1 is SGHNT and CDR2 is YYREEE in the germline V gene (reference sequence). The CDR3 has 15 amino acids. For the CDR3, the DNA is TGTGCCAGCAGCTTCCAGGGAACTGGGGCCAACGTCCTGACTTTC. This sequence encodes CASSFQGTGANVLTF.

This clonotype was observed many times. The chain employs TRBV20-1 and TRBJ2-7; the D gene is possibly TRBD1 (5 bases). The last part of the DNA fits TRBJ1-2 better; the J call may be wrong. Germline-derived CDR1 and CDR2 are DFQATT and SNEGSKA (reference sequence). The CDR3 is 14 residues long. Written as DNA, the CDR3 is TGCAGTGCCTCACCAGGGCAGGGTAATGTTGGCTACACCTTC. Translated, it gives CSASPGQGNVGYTF.

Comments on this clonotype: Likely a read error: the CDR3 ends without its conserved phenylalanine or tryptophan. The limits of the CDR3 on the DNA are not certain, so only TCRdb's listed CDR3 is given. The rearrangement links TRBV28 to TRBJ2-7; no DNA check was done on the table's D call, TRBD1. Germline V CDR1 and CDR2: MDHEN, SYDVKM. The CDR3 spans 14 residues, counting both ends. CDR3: CASRGGPGGYTFGS.

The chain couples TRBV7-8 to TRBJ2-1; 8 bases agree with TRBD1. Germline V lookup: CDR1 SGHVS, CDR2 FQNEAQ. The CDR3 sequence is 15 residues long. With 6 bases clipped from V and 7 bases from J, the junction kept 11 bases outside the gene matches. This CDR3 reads CASRVGQGAWNEQFF. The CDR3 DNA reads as TGTGCCAGCAGGGTGGGGCAGGGGGCATGGAATGAGCAGTTCTTC.

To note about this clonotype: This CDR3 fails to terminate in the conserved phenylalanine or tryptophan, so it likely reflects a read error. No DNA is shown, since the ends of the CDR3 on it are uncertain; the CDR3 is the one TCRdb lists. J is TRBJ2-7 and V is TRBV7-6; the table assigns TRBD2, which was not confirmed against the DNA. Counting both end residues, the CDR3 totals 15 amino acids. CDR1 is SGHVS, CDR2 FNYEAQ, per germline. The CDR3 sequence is CASSLGGGAPTSSTS.

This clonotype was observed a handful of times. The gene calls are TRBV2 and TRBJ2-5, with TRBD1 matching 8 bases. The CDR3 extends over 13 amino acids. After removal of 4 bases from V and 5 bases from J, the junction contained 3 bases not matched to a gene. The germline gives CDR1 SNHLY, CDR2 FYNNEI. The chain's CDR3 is CASSVGDRETQYF. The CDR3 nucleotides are TGTGCCAGCAGTGTTGGGGACAGGGAGACCCAGTACTTC.